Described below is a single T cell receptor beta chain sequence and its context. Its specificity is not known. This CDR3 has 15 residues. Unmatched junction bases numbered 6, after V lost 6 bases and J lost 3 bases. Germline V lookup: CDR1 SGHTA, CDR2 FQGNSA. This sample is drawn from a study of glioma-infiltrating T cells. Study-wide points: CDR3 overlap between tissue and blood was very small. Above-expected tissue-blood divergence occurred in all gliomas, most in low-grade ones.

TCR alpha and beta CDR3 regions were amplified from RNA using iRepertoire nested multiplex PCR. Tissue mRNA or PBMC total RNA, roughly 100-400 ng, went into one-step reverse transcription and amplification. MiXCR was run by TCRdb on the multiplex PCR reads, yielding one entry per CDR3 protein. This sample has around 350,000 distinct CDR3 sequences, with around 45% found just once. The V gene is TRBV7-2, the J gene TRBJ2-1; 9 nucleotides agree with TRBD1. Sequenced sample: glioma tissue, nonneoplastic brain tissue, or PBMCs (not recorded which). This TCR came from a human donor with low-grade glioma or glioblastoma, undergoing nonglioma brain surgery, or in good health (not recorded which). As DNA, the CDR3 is TGTGCCAGCAGGGCGGGACAGGGAGGCTACAATGAGCAGTTCTTC. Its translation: CASRAGQGGYNEQFF.